Shown below are 11 T cell receptor beta chains from a single sample sequenced in a study of identical twins. TCRdb called the 5' RACE reads again in MiXCR, with one record for every CDR3 protein. The table lists about 240,000 distinct CDR3 sequences, about 13% of them singletons. This sample also appeared in a second study, on yellow fever vaccine responses in identical twins.

The sequencing input was memory (CD45RO+) T cells sorted from blood. All receptors come from a woman aged 18-29 years in good health.

This clonotype turned up a few times. The chain links TRBV9 to TRBJ2-2; the D gene could be TRBD1 or TRBD2 (6 bases each). V shed 2 bases and J shed 5 bases, with 16 bases lying between them. The CDR3 consists of 16 residues. Germline values: CDR1 SGDLS, CDR2 YYNGEE. The CDR3 region has the DNA TGTGCCAGCAGCGTTAAGGGGGGCGCGAGAACCGGGGAGCTGTTTTTT. Protein sequence: CASSVKGGARTGELFF.

With regard to this clonotype: Its ends do not fully match the called genes, so a read error is possible. J is TRBJ2-7 and V is TRBV7-2; unclear D gene. Germline CDR1 is SGHTA and CDR2 is FQGNSA. The CDR3 length is 12 residues. The CDR3 here is CAGSLSTNQQYF. DNA for the CDR3: TGTGCCGGCAGCTTATCCACTAATCAGCAGTACTTC.

V and J are TRBV27 and TRBJ2-1; 9 bases fit TRBD1. The J segment lost 6 bases and the V segment lost 9 bases, leaving 12 bases of the junction unmatched. Germline CDR1 is MNHEY and CDR2 is SMNVEV (reference sequence). The CDR3 runs to 15 residues. CDR3 sequence reads: CASKKEGTGSNEQFF. The CDR3 region has the DNA TGTGCCAGTAAAAAGGAGGGGACAGGGTCCAATGAGCAGTTCTTC.

In this sample, this clonotype turned up many times. The J gene is TRBJ2-1, the V gene TRBV10-2; D may be TRBD2 (5 bases). This CDR3 has 15 amino acids. V lost 8 bases, J lost 0 bases, and 14 bases lay in between. Per germline, CDR1 WSHSY and CDR2 SAAADI. CDR3 protein: CASRPMTNSYNEQFF. Here the CDR3 DNA reads TGCGCCAGCCGGCCGATGACTAACTCCTACAATGAGCAGTTCTTC.

In this sample, this clonotype turned up many times. This chain uses TRBV12-3 or TRBV12-4 with TRBJ1-5; 7 bases align to TRBD1. The ends lost 5 bases at V and 0 bases at J; junction bases unmatched: 1. The CDR3 spans 14 residues. The CDR3 region is CASSGTVSNQPQHF. For the CDR3, the DNA is TGTGCCAGCAGTGGGACAGTTAGCAATCAGCCCCAGCATTTT.

This clonotype was recorded at least ten times. The gene calls are TRBV27 and TRBJ2-2; TRBD1 is a possible D gene (6 bases). The germline CDR1 and CDR2 sequences are MNHEY and SMNVEV (reference sequence). CDR3 length equals 13 residues. V was shortened by 8 bases and J by 2 bases, with 9 bases between the two germline ends. This CDR3 is CASGQPNTGELFF. Here the CDR3 DNA reads TGTGCCAGCGGACAGCCTAACACCGGGGAGCTGTTTTTT.

This clonotype was picked up a small number of times. The rearrangement joins TRBV19 to TRBJ2-1; 8 bases match TRBD1. CDR1 LNHDA and CDR2 SQIVND come from the germline V gene (reference sequence). This CDR3 has 15 residues. J was trimmed by 0 bases and V by 3 bases; bases with no gene match: 1. CDR3 residues: CASSMDRASYNEQFF. CDR3 sequence (DNA): TGTGCCAGTAGTATGGACAGGGCCTCCTACAATGAGCAGTTCTTC. Full variable domain (outside the CDR3, taken from reference TRBV19 and TRBJ2-1): DGGITQSPKYLFRKEGQNVTLSCEQNLNHDAMYWYRQDPGQGLRLIYYSQIVNDFQKGDIAEGYSVSREKKESFPLTVTSAQKNPTAFYLCASSMDRASYNEQFFGPGTRLTVL.

There are a few counts of this clonotype. V is TRBV4-3 and J is TRBJ2-7; tentatively, D is TRBD1 (6 bases). This CDR3 comprises 14 residues. Germline-derived CDR1 and CDR2 are LGHNA and YSLEER. V lost 1 base and J 3 bases, leaving 10 bases between the germline ends. The CDR3 DNA is TGCGCCAGCAGCCAAGCCCAGGGGTTCTACGAGCAGTACTTC. Amino acids: CASSQAQGFYEQYF.

This clonotype has at least ten counts. This chain joins TRBV5-1 and TRBJ2-3, with TRBD2 matching over 7 bases. Germline V gene lookup returns CDR1 SGHRS and CDR2 YFSETQ. The CDR3 is made up of 15 amino acids. J gave up 2 bases and V 0 bases, and 3 bases lay outside the gene matches. CDR3 sequence (DNA): TGCGCCAGCAGCTTGGAACAGCGGGACACAGATACGCAGTATTTT. Translated, it gives CASSLEQRDTDTQYF.

J is TRBJ2-7 and V is TRBV2; TRBD1 is a possible D gene (5 bases). Per the germline V gene, CDR1 is SNHLY and CDR2 is FYNNEI. The CDR3 loop spans 14 amino acids. Between the trimmed V and J ends, which lost 3 bases and 5 bases, there was a span of 14 bases. The CDR3 is CASSEGKQVHEQYF. The CDR3 coding sequence is TGTGCCAGCAGTGAGGGCAAACAGGTCCACGAGCAGTACTTC.

The chain uses TRBV28 and TRBJ1-1, with a possible D match to TRBD1 (6 bases). CDR3 length equals 15 residues. Germline V gene data show CDR1 as MDHEN and CDR2 as SYDVKM. V was cut by 11 bases and J by 3 bases, with 22 bases left in between. CDR3 protein: CAVVGQSKGDTEAFF. CDR3 nucleotide sequence: TGTGCCGTAGTAGGACAGTCGAAGGGTGACACTGAAGCTTTCTTT.